The 25 T cell receptor beta chains below were found in one sample sequenced in a study of breast tumors, draining lymph nodes, adjacent tissues. Axillary draining lymph nodes of breast cancer patients supplied the node samples. TCRdb analysed the multiplex PCR reads with MiXCR anew, one entry per CDR3 protein. The data show around 140,000 distinct CDR3 sequences, with approximately 20% seen just once and roughly 2.5% held by the top ten. Sequences were obtained from axillary lymph node tissue. The receptors stem from a female donor with breast cancer. Some clones in this sample may be carry-over from other donors' samples.

This clonotype showed up just a few times. In nucleotides, the CDR3 is TGTGCCAGCAGTGACAGGTCCCGGCCTGGGGCCAACGTCCTGACTTTC. It is translated as CASSDRSRPGANVLTF. V gene TRBV6-6 combines with J gene TRBJ2-6; D is perhaps TRBD1 (6 bases). Trimming took 5 bases from V and 2 from J, leaving 13 bases between them. Per the germline V gene, CDR1 is MNHNY and CDR2 is SVGAGI (reference sequence). The CDR3 consists of 16 residues.

About this clonotype itself: Just one base apart from a much larger clone, this may be a read error. This rearrangement joins TRBV5-1 to TRBJ2-1; 9 bases are shared with TRBD2. The CDR3 consists of 18 residues. Germline loops: CDR1 SGHRS, CDR2 YFSETQ. The CDR3 DNA reads TGCGCCAGAAGCTTGACCGGAATTGGGGCGGGAGGGAACAATGAGCAGTTCTTC. Protein sequence: CARSLTGIGAGGNNEQFF.

This clonotype has ten or more counts. V usage is TRBV20-1 and J usage is TRBJ2-2; D ambiguous. From germline, CDR1 is DFQATT and CDR2 SNEGSKA (reference sequence). V gave up 3 bases and J gave up 3 bases, with 11 bases separating them. The CDR3 totals 14 residues. The CDR3, as DNA: TGCAGTGCTAGTTCCAGGTTAGACACCGGGGAGCTGTTTTTT. Translation: CSASSRLDTGELFF.

In the case of this clonotype: This may be a read error: a much more frequent sequence differs by one nucleotide. The chain couples TRBV6-2 or TRBV6-3 to TRBJ2-7; no reliable D call. Germline CDR1 reads MNHEY; CDR2 reads SVGEGT. The CDR3 totals 11 residues. The V gene lost 6 bases and the J gene lost 6 bases, with 9 bases spanning the gap. The CDR3 loop is CASRDGVEQYF. For the CDR3, the DNA is TGTGCCAGCAGGGACGGAGTCGAGCAGTACTTC.

V gene TRBV27 combines with J gene TRBJ2-3, with 10 bases aligning to TRBD2. In germline, CDR1 is MNHEY, CDR2 SMNVEV (reference sequence). This CDR3 spans 18 amino acids. J lost 0 bases, V lost 2 bases, and 8 bases had no gene match. CDR3 in DNA: TGTGCCAGCAGTTTAGGGGCCTTACTAGCGGGGAGCACAGATACGCAGTATTTT. Protein product: CASSLGALLAGSTDTQYF.

The chain uses TRBV28 and TRBJ1-5; TRBD1 might be the D (5 bases). Trimming removed 3 bases at V and 2 bases at J, with 11 bases between. Looked up from germline, CDR1 is MDHEN and CDR2 is SYDVKM. The CDR3 consists of 15 residues. This CDR3 is CASSFPGLGNQPQHF. CDR3 nucleotide sequence: TGTGCCAGCAGTTTCCCGGGACTTGGCAATCAGCCCCAGCATTTT.

This clonotype was picked up one time. Because the CDR3 is missing its conserved closing phenylalanine or tryptophan, this is likely a read error. The chain employs TRBV25-1 and TRBJ1-5; no definite D call. The germline CDR1 and CDR2 sequences are MGHDK and SYGVNS. CDR3 length equals 13 residues. The V end lost 3 bases, the J end lost 4 bases, and 7 bases lay between the germline ends. CDR3 amino acids: CASSDSPNQPQHS. CDR3 in DNA: TGTGCCAGCAGTGACAGCCCTAATCAGCCCCAGCATTCT.

This clonotype was detected ten times or more. The chain employs TRBV12-3 or TRBV12-4 and TRBJ2-1; perhaps TRBD1 as D (5 bases). V was pared by 3 bases and J by 5 bases, with 14 bases between. This CDR3 has 15 residues. The CDR3 sequence: CASSLFSGSNNEQFF. The CDR3, as DNA: TGTGCCAGCAGTTTGTTCTCAGGGTCCAACAATGAGCAGTTCTTC.

Here the CDR3 DNA reads TGCGCCAGCAGAACGGGACGGGGATCAGATACGCAGTATTTT. It yields the protein CASRTGRGSDTQYF. The rearrangement joins TRBV5-1 to TRBJ2-3; D could derive from TRBD1 or TRBD2 (5 bases each). Germline V gene data show CDR1 as SGHRS and CDR2 as YFSETQ. The CDR3 is 14 amino acids. The V end was cut by 5 bases, the J end by 4 bases, with 14 bases between.

To note about this clonotype: A read error may be the cause here, since a much bigger clone is one base away. CDR3 nucleotides: TGTGCCAGCAGCCCCACTAGCGGACTCACAAAGAATGCGCAGTATTTT. It specifies CASSPTSGLTKNAQYF. The chain combines TRBV11-2 with TRBJ2-3; 8 bases align to TRBD2. The V segment lost 5 bases and the J segment 10 bases; nucleotides outside the gene matches: 17. The germline gives CDR1 SGHAT, CDR2 FQNNGV. The length of the CDR3 is 16 residues.

Turning to this clonotype: A much larger clone lies one base from this, so it may be a read error. The chain is built from TRBV20-1 and TRBJ2-1; D is perhaps TRBD2 (5 bases). There are 12 residues in the CDR3. CDR1 is DFQATT, CDR2 SNEGSKA, per germline (reference sequence). Trimming left V 3 bases short and J 6 bases short, with 9 bases between. In DNA, the CDR3 is TGCAGTGCTAGCGGGAAAGGCAATGAGCAGTTCTTC. This gives the protein CSASGKGNEQFF.

This clonotype was picked up many times. The chain links TRBV20-1 to TRBJ1-5; D perhaps matches TRBD1 (6 bases). This CDR3 spans 15 amino acids. V lost 0 bases to trimming and J lost 2 bases, with 11 bases between them. CDR1 and CDR2 (germline): DFQATT, SNEGSKA (reference sequence). The CDR3 here is CSARDRGGGNQPQHF. CDR3 nucleotides: TGCAGTGCTAGAGATCGGGGGGGCGGCAATCAGCCCCAGCATTTT.

Comments on this clonotype: A junction boundary mismatches the germline segment, possibly from a read error. This chain uses TRBV28 with TRBJ2-7, with TRBD1 matching 7 bases. The CDR3 length is 16 residues. Germline V lookup: CDR1 MDHEN, CDR2 SYDVKM. The DNA of the CDR3 is TGTGCCAGCAGTGATCAGGGGGTCCCCCACTCCTACGAGCGGTACTTC. It translates to CASSDQGVPHSYERYF.

This clonotype was counted ten times or more. The rearrangement links TRBV15 to TRBJ2-7; TRBD1 aligns across 8 bases. V was clipped by 2 bases and J by 3 bases; unmatched bases: 6. Germline assignment: CDR1 LNHNV and CDR2 YYDKDF (reference sequence). The CDR3 runs 15 residues. CDR3 protein: CATSRPGTGYYEQYF. CDR3 bases: TGTGCCACCAGCAGACCTGGGACAGGATACTACGAGCAGTACTTC.

This clonotype has a count of ten or more. The chain has TRBV5-1 and TRBJ2-7, with a possible D match to TRBD2 (5 bases). From germline, CDR1 is SGHRS and CDR2 YFSETQ. V was trimmed by 1 base and J by 2 bases, leaving 7 bases between them. The CDR3 is made up of 13 amino acids. The CDR3 loop is CASSLTRPYEQYF. CDR3 bases: TGCGCCAGCAGCTTGACTAGGCCCTACGAGCAGTACTTC.

This clonotype was seen repeatedly, ten times or more. The CDR3: CASSRHALRYTF. The CDR3 nucleotides are TGTGCCAGCAGCCGTCATGCTCTTCGCTACACCTTC. The chain is built from TRBV5-6 and TRBJ1-2; D remains ambiguous. CDR1 SGHDT and CDR2 YYEEEE come from the germline V gene. The V and J ends lost 4 bases and 9 bases respectively, with 13 bases between them. CDR3 length equals 12 residues.

This clonotype was seen repeatedly, ten times or more. The rearrangement links TRBV6-2 or TRBV6-3 to TRBJ2-1; 11 positions match TRBD2. Germline V gene lookup returns CDR1 MNHEY and CDR2 SVGEGT. V shed 5 bases and J 4 bases; nucleotides not matched to a gene: 4. This CDR3 contains 15 residues. The CDR3 reads CASSTTSGSYNEQFF. DNA for the CDR3: TGTGCCAGCAGTACCACTAGCGGGAGTTACAATGAGCAGTTCTTC.

As for this clonotype: This may arise from a read error, as a much more abundant clone is one base away. V gene TRBV2 combines with J gene TRBJ2-1; tentatively, D is TRBD1 (5 bases). The CDR3 contains 16 residues. From germline, CDR1 is SNHLY and CDR2 FYNNEI. The CDR3: CASNEYPGMAYNEQFF. The CDR3 coding sequence is TGTGCCAGCAATGAATACCCAGGGATGGCCTACAATGAGCAGTTCTTC.

In DNA form, the CDR3 reads TGTGCCAGCAGACAGACCGGGACAGGGGACGAGACCCAGTACTTC. Protein: CASRQTGTGDETQYF. This chain links TRBV6-2 or TRBV6-3 with TRBJ2-5; 10 bases map to TRBD1. The trim removed 6 bases at V and 5 bases at J, leaving 9 bases unmatched. The CDR3 is made up of 15 amino acids. The germline gives CDR1 MNHEY, CDR2 SVGEGT.

The table lists this clonotype with many counts. The chain is built from TRBV5-5 and TRBJ2-7; TRBD2 might be the D (6 bases). This CDR3 is 15 amino acids long. CDR1 and CDR2 from the germline V gene are SGHKS and YYEKEE (reference sequence). Between the trimmed V and J ends, which lost 0 bases and 7 bases, there was a span of 17 bases. The CDR3 sequence: CASSLVGLAHREQYF. The CDR3 DNA follows: TGTGCCAGCAGCTTGGTCGGCCTAGCGCACAGGGAGCAGTACTTC.

In the case of this clonotype: It is likely a read error, because the conserved phenylalanine at the end of the CDR3 is missing. The CDR3 DNA reads as TGTGCGAGCAGCGGCGGTCCCGGGACGGCCTCCAATGAGCAGTTCCTC. Its protein product is CASSGGPGTASNEQFL. The chain couples TRBV9 to TRBJ2-1; possibly TRBD1 or TRBD2 for D (5 bases each). The CDR3 loop spans 16 amino acids. Germline-derived CDR1 and CDR2 are SGDLS and YYNGEE.

In its sample, this clonotype was seen many times. The rearrangement joins TRBV9 to TRBJ2-2, with unresolved D. V lost 0 bases and J lost 4, with 10 bases in between. Looked up from germline, CDR1 is SGDLS and CDR2 is YYNGEE. The CDR3 is made up of 15 amino acids. The CDR3 here is CASSVGHTATGELFF. The CDR3 coding sequence is TGTGCCAGCAGCGTAGGTCACACTGCCACCGGGGAGCTGTTTTTT.

The chain employs TRBV11-3 and TRBJ2-3; 13 nucleotides line up with TRBD2. The CDR3 has 16 amino acids. The germline gives CDR1 SGHNT, CDR2 YENEEA. The V and J ends lost 3 bases and 5 bases, in that order; junction bases with no gene match: 5. CDR3 loop: CASSFGLAGVQDTQYF. CDR3 DNA sequence: TGTGCCAGCAGCTTTGGACTAGCGGGAGTTCAAGATACGCAGTATTTT. The whole variable domain, filled in from reference TRBV11-3 and TRBJ2-3, reads EAGVVQSPRYKIIEKKQPVAFWCNPISGHNTLYWYLQNLGQGPELLIRYENEEAVDDSQLPKDRFSAERLKGVDSTLKIQPAELGDSAVYLCASSFGLAGVQDTQYFGPGTRLTVL.

This clonotype was observed a few times. This clone may be a read error of a much larger clone one base away. This sequence joins TRBV5-1 and TRBJ2-7; a possible D gene is TRBD1 (6 bases). CDR1 SGHRS and CDR2 YFSETQ come from the germline V gene. CDR3 length: 15 amino acids. This CDR3 is CASGLGQGIPDEQYF. The CDR3 nucleotides are TGCGCCAGCGGCTTGGGTCAGGGGATCCCTGACGAGCAGTACTTC.

This clonotype has ten or more counts. The rearrangement uses TRBV20-1 and TRBJ2-1; TRBD2 might be the D (5 bases). Germline CDR1 is DFQATT and CDR2 is SNEGSKA (reference sequence). The CDR3 is 14 amino acids. V was clipped by 3 bases and J by 4 bases, with 13 bases between them. CDR3 in amino acids: CSASLAGGYNEQFF. CDR3 nucleotides: TGCAGTGCTAGCCTAGCCGGAGGTTACAATGAGCAGTTCTTC.